The 29 T cell receptor beta chains given below trace back to one sample, sequenced in a study of blood T cell repertoires in COVID-19. The table came from immunoSEQ multiplex PCR; TCRdb's copy has only in-frame clones and leaves some out. The sample has approximately 94,000 clones, over 80% seen once. Sequenced: peripheral blood. The receptor source for this set is a man aged 50 to 59 with active or convalescent COVID-19.

The gene calls are TRBV27 and TRBJ2-7; no clear D gene. The germline CDR1 and CDR2 sequences are MNHEY and SMNVEV (reference sequence). The ends were cut back, 3 bases at V and 0 bases at J, with 12 bases in the middle. The CDR3 length is 15 residues. CDR3 sequence: CASSFGLASSYEQYF. In nucleotides, the CDR3 is TGTGCCAGCAGTTTCGGCCTTGCTAGCTCCTACGAGCAGTACTTC.

The V gene is TRBV5-1, the J gene TRBJ1-2; TRBD1 aligns across 7 bases. The CDR3 length is 14 residues. V lost 0 bases and J lost 3; bases outside the gene matches: 2. Germline V gives CDR1 SGHRS, CDR2 YFSETQ. The CDR3 coding sequence is TGCGCCAGCAGCTTGGTTGGGACAGACTATGGCTACACCTTC. This gives the protein CASSLVGTDYGYTF.

J is TRBJ1-4 and V is TRBV5-1, with D unresolved. V was clipped by 0 bases and J by 2 bases, with 5 bases between them. The CDR3 loop spans 14 amino acids. CDR1 and CDR2 (germline): SGHRS, YFSETQ. The CDR3 here is CASSLGRTNEKLFF. The DNA for the CDR3 is TGCGCCAGCAGCTTGGGTCGGACTAATGAAAAACTGTTTTTT.

This chain joins TRBV14 and TRBJ2-7; 8 bases are shared with TRBD1. CDR1 and CDR2 from the germline V gene are SGHDN and FVKESK. The CDR3 length is 18 residues. Trimming at V came to 0 bases and at J to 3 bases, leaving 13 bases not matched to a gene. The CDR3 spells CASSQEIHRTGHIYEQYF. In nucleotides, the CDR3 is TGTGCCAGCAGCCAAGAAATTCACCGGACAGGGCACATCTACGAGCAGTACTTC.

The chain recombines TRBV5-4 with TRBJ2-2; 7 positions agree with TRBD1. The V and J ends lost 6 bases and 0 bases, in that order; junction bases with no gene match: 8. Germline V lookup: CDR1 SGHNT, CDR2 YYREEE (reference sequence). This CDR3 contains 16 residues. The CDR3: CASTPDRAANTGELFF. As DNA, the CDR3 is TGTGCCAGCACCCCAGACAGGGCCGCGAACACCGGGGAGCTGTTTTTT.

The rearrangement joins TRBV10-3 to TRBJ1-2; maybe TRBD1 (5 bases). The CDR3 covers 14 residues. Germline V lookup: CDR1 ENHRY, CDR2 SYGVKD. V lost 5 bases and J lost 8, with 18 bases in between. The CDR3 DNA follows: TGTGCCATCAGTTCTTGGGGGGGGACCGACGGCTACACCTTC. Translating it yields CAISSWGGTDGYTF.

The chain employs TRBV11-2 and TRBJ1-6; D is unresolved. V was trimmed by 3 bases and J by 8 bases, leaving 11 bases between them. The CDR3 runs to 14 residues. Germline-derived CDR1 and CDR2 are SGHAT and FQNNGV. The CDR3, as DNA: TGTGCCAGCAGCTTGACGGACTTGCATTCACCCCTCCACTTT. It codes for CASSLTDLHSPLHF.

This sequence joins TRBV5-6 and TRBJ2-3; D is ambiguous. The CDR3 is 13 amino acids. Between the trimmed V and J ends, which lost 0 bases and 12 bases, there was a span of 14 bases. Germline-derived CDR1 and CDR2 are SGHDT and YYEEEE. CDR3 loop: CASSLAQTTTQYF. The CDR3 coding sequence is TGTGCCAGCAGCTTGGCCCAAACCACCACACAGTATTTT.

The CDR3 protein is CASSKDRGLNYGYTF. CDR3 bases: TGTGCCAGCAGTAAGGACAGGGGTTTAAACTATGGCTACACCTTC. The rearrangement joins TRBV6-5 to TRBJ1-2; 9 bases agree with TRBD1. Trimming cost V 5 bases and J 2 bases; bases outside gene matches: 6. CDR1 is MNHEY and CDR2 is SVGAGI in the germline V gene. The CDR3 sequence is 15 residues long.

The chain links TRBV3-1 (or the pseudogene TRBV3-2) to TRBJ1-1; D is ambiguous. Germline assignment: CDR1 LGHDT and CDR2 YNNKEL (reference sequence). The CDR3 sequence is 13 residues long. The ends were cut back, 3 bases at V and 9 bases at J, with 14 bases in the middle. The CDR3 sequence is CASSQGVHFKAFF. The CDR3 coding sequence is TGTGCCAGCAGCCAGGGAGTTCATTTTAAAGCTTTCTTT.

The V and J genes are TRBV25-1 and TRBJ1-2; D may be TRBD1 (6 bases). Germline values: CDR1 MGHDK, CDR2 SYGVNS. This CDR3 has 15 residues. The V gene lost 1 base and the J gene lost 4 bases, with 13 bases spanning the gap. CDR3 residues: CASSEWGQAAYGYTF. The CDR3 DNA reads TGTGCCAGCAGTGAATGGGGGCAGGCGGCCTATGGCTACACCTTC.

The rearrangement uses TRBV6-5 and TRBJ2-7; 7 bases map to TRBD1. V was clipped by 5 bases and J by 2 bases; unmatched bases: 3. CDR3 length equals 13 residues. Germline loops: CDR1 MNHEY, CDR2 SVGAGI. The CDR3 sequence is CASSRDRTYEQYF. The CDR3 DNA sequence: TGTGCCAGCAGTAGGGACAGAACCTACGAGCAGTACTTC.

The chain couples TRBV11-3 to TRBJ1-2, with 9 nucleotides matching TRBD1. Unmatched junction bases numbered 5, after V lost 1 base and J lost 8 bases. The CDR3 length is 14 residues. CDR1 and CDR2 from the germline V gene are SGHNT and YENEEA. For the CDR3, the DNA is TGTGCCAGCAGCTTAGGGGACAGGGAAGGCGGCTACACCTTC. The encoded protein is CASSLGDREGGYTF.

The chain's CDR3 is CASPSGAGFGYTF. The DNA of the CDR3 is TGTGCCAGCCCATCAGGGGCAGGGTTTGGCTACACCTTC. V usage is TRBV6-5 and J usage is TRBJ1-2, with D tentatively TRBD1 (6 bases). The germline CDR1 and CDR2 sequences are MNHEY and SVGAGI. The CDR3 has 13 residues. Trimming cost V 8 bases and J 7 bases, with 17 bases left between them.

V usage is TRBV3-1 (or the pseudogene TRBV3-2) and J usage is TRBJ2-1; D uncertain. Trimming pared 3 bases from V and 5 bases from J, leaving 5 bases between. Germline V gene sequence: CDR1 LGHDT, CDR2 YNNKEL (reference sequence). The CDR3 is made up of 12 amino acids. The CDR3 DNA sequence: TGTGCCAGCAGCCAGAGCAACAATGAGCAGTTCTTC. Protein product: CASSQSNNEQFF.

The chain carries TRBV15 and TRBJ2-5; TRBD2 agrees at 11 bases. Germline V gene data show CDR1 as LNHNV and CDR2 as YYDKDF (reference sequence). The ends lost 1 base at V and 3 bases at J; junction bases unmatched: 4. The CDR3 has 16 residues. The CDR3 sequence: CATSRGPTSGEETQYF. The DNA of the CDR3 is TGTGCCACCAGCAGAGGCCCGACTAGCGGGGAAGAGACCCAGTACTTC. Full variable domain (outside the CDR3, taken from reference TRBV15 and TRBJ2-5): DAMVIQNPRYQVTQFGKPVTLSCSQTLNHNVMYWYQQKSSQAPKLLFHYYDKDFNNEADTPDNFQSRRPNTSFCFLDIRSPGLGDTAMYLCATSRGPTSGEETQYFGPGTRLLVL.

The genes are TRBV30 and TRBJ1-6, with TRBD1 matching 9 bases. CDR1 and CDR2 (germline): GTSNPN, SVGIG (reference sequence). After removal of 5 bases from V and 9 bases from J, the junction contained 2 bases not matched to a gene. CDR3 length: 12 residues. CDR3 bases: TGTGCCTGGGACAGGGGGTCTTCACCCCTCCACTTT. Translating it yields CAWDRGSSPLHF.

V usage is TRBV5-1 and J usage is TRBJ1-2; the D is unclear. The CDR3 runs to 13 residues. Trimming pared 0 bases from V and 4 bases from J, leaving 7 bases between. CDR1 and CDR2 from the germline V gene are SGHRS and YFSETQ. The CDR3, as DNA: TGCGCCAGCAGCTTGGGGCAGTCCTATGGCTACACCTTC. This translates into CASSLGQSYGYTF.

This chain uses TRBV28 with TRBJ1-1, with D tentatively TRBD1 (5 bases). This CDR3 has 14 amino acids. Trimming shortened V by 3 bases and J by 5 bases, and 13 bases separated the two germline ends. The germline V gene encodes CDR1 MDHEN and CDR2 SYDVKM. This chain's CDR3 is CASSFIGADTEAFF. The CDR3 coding sequence is TGTGCCAGCAGTTTCATAGGGGCGGATACTGAAGCTTTCTTT.

The CDR3 nucleotides are TGCGCCAGCAGCGAGGGACAGCCATCCTACGAGCAGTACTTC. It yields the protein CASSEGQPSYEQYF. The gene calls are TRBV5-1 and TRBJ2-7, with 7 bases identical to TRBD1. The germline V gene has CDR1 SGHRS and CDR2 YFSETQ. This CDR3 has 14 amino acids. J was trimmed by 1 base and V by 4 bases; bases with no gene match: 5. The complete variable domain, with remaining parts taken from reference TRBV5-1 and TRBJ2-7, reads KAGVTQTPRYLIKTRGQQVTLSCSPISGHRSVSWYQQTPGQGLQFLFEYFSETQRNKGNFPGRFSGRQFSNSRSEMNVSTLELGDSALYLCASSEGQPSYEQYFGPGTRLTVT.

The chain joins TRBV6-1 to TRBJ2-7; D ambiguous. Trimming removed 6 bases from V and 3 bases from J, with 15 bases in between. CDR3 size: 14 residues. Germline CDR1 is MNHNS and CDR2 is SASEGT. CDR3 sequence: CASRTSGSLYEQYF. The DNA of the CDR3 is TGTGCCAGCAGGACAAGTGGCTCCCTCTACGAGCAGTACTTC.

In its sample, this clone was seen once. V usage is TRBV24-1 and J usage is TRBJ1-5, with a weak D call TRBD1 (5 bases). Per germline, CDR1 KGHDR and CDR2 SFDVKD. V dropped 0 bases and J dropped 7 bases, with 12 bases sitting between them. This CDR3 contains 15 residues. The CDR3 sequence is CATSDLSGGDQPQHF. DNA of the CDR3: TGTGCCACCAGTGATTTGAGCGGGGGGGACCAGCCCCAGCATTTT.

This clone appeared once. The chain has TRBV5-1 and TRBJ2-2; TRBD2 aligns across 10 bases. V trimming: 4 bases; J trimming: 5 bases; junction bases outside the gene matches: 11. This CDR3 comprises 17 residues. CDR1 and CDR2 (germline): SGHRS, YFSETQ. CDR3 nucleotide sequence: TGCGCCAGCAGCCCATCCGTGCGAGCGGGAGGGACCGGGGAGCTGTTTTTT. This gives the protein CASSPSVRAGGTGELFF. The complete variable domain, with remaining parts taken from reference TRBV5-1 and TRBJ2-2, reads KAGVTQTPRYLIKTRGQQVTLSCSPISGHRSVSWYQQTPGQGLQFLFEYFSETQRNKGNFPGRFSGRQFSNSRSEMNVSTLELGDSALYLCASSPSVRAGGTGELFFGEGSRLTVL.

The CDR3 protein is CASSPRTGHYSPLHF. The CDR3 region has the DNA TGTGCCAGCAGCCCTCGGACAGGGCATTATTCACCCCTCCACTTT. The rearrangement links TRBV5-5 to TRBJ1-6; 8 bases map to TRBD1. Trimming at V came to 4 bases and at J to 8 bases, leaving 8 bases not matched to a gene. The V gene's germline CDR1 is SGHKS and CDR2 YYEKEE (reference sequence). The CDR3 contains 15 residues. The variable domain in full, completed from reference TRBV5-5 and TRBJ1-6, reads DAGVTQSPTHLIKTRGQQVTLRCSPISGHKSVSWYQQVLGQGPQFIFQYYEKEERGRGNFPDRFSARQFPNYSSELNVNALLLGDSALYLCASSPRTGHYSPLHFGNGTRLTVT.

This clone was counted a few times. The chain has TRBV27 and TRBJ1-2; D remains ambiguous. The ends were cut back, 3 bases at V and 8 bases at J, with 13 bases in the middle. The CDR3 runs to 13 residues. CDR1 and CDR2 from the germline V gene are MNHEY and SMNVEV (reference sequence). The CDR3 loop is CASSFSGSHGYTF. As DNA, the CDR3 is TGTGCCAGCAGTTTCTCAGGTTCGCACGGCTACACCTTC.

This clone was seen only once. V gene TRBV6-5 combines with J gene TRBJ2-3, with TRBD1 matching 10 bases. The V gene end was trimmed by 5 bases and the J gene end by 3 bases; junction bases not matched to a gene: 5. The CDR3 consists of 15 residues. The germline V gene encodes CDR1 MNHEY and CDR2 SVGAGI. As DNA, the CDR3 is TGTGCCAGCAGTCTCCCGGGACAGGGGACAGATACGCAGTATTTT. Amino acids: CASSLPGQGTDTQYF.

The chain joins TRBV11-3 to TRBJ1-1; D not resolved. The CDR3 totals 13 residues. Germline lookup yields CDR1 SGHNT and CDR2 YENEEA. V gave up 3 bases and J gave up 2 bases, with 7 bases separating them. CDR3 DNA sequence: TGTGCCAGCAGCTTTCCAGGAAACACTGAAGCTTTCTTT. Amino acid sequence: CASSFPGNTEAFF.

The CDR3 is CASSLGGINGYTF. The CDR3, as DNA: TGTGCCAGCAGCTTAGGCGGGATTAATGGCTACACCTTC. This rearrangement joins TRBV11-3 to TRBJ1-2; D gene uncertain. Germline V gene sequence: CDR1 SGHNT, CDR2 YENEEA. The CDR3 has 13 residues. V dropped 1 base and J dropped 6 bases, with 9 bases sitting between them.

The chain recombines TRBV25-1 with TRBJ2-7, with 7 bases that match TRBD2. Germline V gives CDR1 MGHDK, CDR2 SYGVNS. CDR3 length: 14 amino acids. With 3 bases clipped from V and 4 bases from J, the junction kept 6 bases outside the gene matches. The CDR3 reads CASSDPSGLYEQYF. CDR3 bases: TGTGCCAGCAGTGATCCTAGCGGACTTTACGAGCAGTACTTC.